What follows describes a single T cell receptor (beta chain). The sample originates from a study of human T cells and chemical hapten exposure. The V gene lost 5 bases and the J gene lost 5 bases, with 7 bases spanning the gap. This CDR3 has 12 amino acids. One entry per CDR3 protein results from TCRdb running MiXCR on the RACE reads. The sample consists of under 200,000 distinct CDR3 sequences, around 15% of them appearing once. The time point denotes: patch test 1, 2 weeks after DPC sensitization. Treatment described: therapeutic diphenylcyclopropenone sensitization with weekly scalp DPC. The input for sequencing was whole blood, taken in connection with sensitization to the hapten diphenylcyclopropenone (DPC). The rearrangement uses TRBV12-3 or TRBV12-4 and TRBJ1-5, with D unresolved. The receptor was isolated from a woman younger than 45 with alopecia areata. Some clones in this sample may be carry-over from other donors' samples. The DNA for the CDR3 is TGTGCCAGCAGTCCAACGGATCAGCCCCAGCATTTT. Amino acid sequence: CASSPTDQPQHF.